The 2 T cell receptor beta chains given below trace back to one sample, sequenced in a study of blood T cell repertoires in COVID-19. Method: immunoSEQ multiplex PCR; TCRdb's copy keeps in-frame clones and lacks some. There are roughly 100,000 clones in the sample; 80% to 95% occur only once, and approximately 5.7% lies in the top ten. The sample was peripheral blood. These receptor sequences come from a middle-aged man with active COVID-19.

V usage is TRBV7-3 and J usage is TRBJ2-1, with TRBD2 identical over 7 bases. V shed 1 base and J 7 bases; nucleotides not matched to a gene: 7. CDR1 is SGHTA and CDR2 is FQGTGA in the germline V gene. This CDR3 is 15 amino acids long. The CDR3 coding sequence is TGTGCCAGCAGCTTAATGGCGGGAGAGATTAATGAGCAGTTCTTC. As protein: CASSLMAGEINEQFF.

The rearrangement joins TRBV14 to TRBJ2-2; 7 nucleotides agree with TRBD2. V lost 3 bases, J lost 6 bases, and 7 bases stayed unmatched. Germline values: CDR1 SGHDN, CDR2 FVKESK. The CDR3 covers 15 residues. The CDR3 DNA reads TGTGCCAGCAGCCAGACCCAGGCGGGAGCCGGGGAGCTGTTTTTT. Translation gives CASSQTQAGAGELFF.